This is a list of T cell receptor beta chains from one sample in a study of blood T cell repertoires in COVID-19. Here immunoSEQ multiplex PCR was the method, and the copy in TCRdb shows in-frame clones only, minus some. The top ten hold about an eighth of the sample, which has 120,000 to 150,000 clones, 75% to 85% seen once. Sequenced material: peripheral blood. These TCRs come from a man between 60 and 75 years old with active or convalescent COVID-19. CDR3s include the opening cysteine and the closing phenylalanine or tryptophan. A D gene is named only where the DNA matches it firmly. Size is omitted from some rows. Given values are once, few, many or a class for expanded clones.

clone_size j_call d_call v_call cdr3_nt cdr3_aa
- TRBJ2-1 TRBD2 TRBV29-1 TGCAGCGTTGGGGGTGGACTAGCGGCAAACAATGAGCAGTTCTTC CSVGGGLAANNEQFF
- TRBJ2-3 TRBD1 TRBV11-3 TGTGCCAGCAGCCCCCGTCAGGGGGCCACAGATACGCAGTATTTT CASSPRQGATDTQYF
- TRBJ1-1 - TRBV18 TGTGCCAGCTCAGACAGGTGGAACACTGAAGCTTTCTTT CASSDRWNTEAFF
- TRBJ1-1 - TRBV6-5 TGTGCCATTTTAACTCAGAACACTGAAGCTTTCTTT CAILTQNTEAFF
- TRBJ1-5 TRBD1 TRBV27 TGTGCCAGCAGTTTTCGTCTGGGGTACAGGGGCCTACATCAGCCCCAGCATTTT CASSFRLGYRGLHQPQHF
- TRBJ2-7 - TRBV10-3 TGTGCCATCAGTGAGCCGGTGGTCACCACCGAGCAGTACTTC CAISEPVVTTEQYF
- TRBJ1-5 TRBD1 TRBV6-5 TGTGCCACCTCGACAGGGACGGATCAGCCCCAGCATTTT CATSTGTDQPQHF
- TRBJ2-4 - TRBV4-3 TGCGCCAGCAGCCAACGTCTGAGAAACATTCAGTACTTC CASSQRLRNIQYF
- TRBJ2-7 - TRBV29-1 TGCAGCGTTTCCAGATCATACGAGCAGTACTTC CSVSRSYEQYF
- TRBJ1-2 TRBD1 TRBV24-1 TGTGCCACCAGTGACTCCGGGACAGGACGGTCCGATGGCTACACCTTC CATSDSGTGRSDGYTF
- TRBJ2-1 - TRBV7-8 TGTGCCAGCAGCTTAGGGTGGCTAGATGAAGTTGAGCAGTTCTTC CASSLGWLDEVEQFF
- TRBJ2-1 TRBD1 TRBV6-2/TRBV6-3 TGTGCCAGCAGTTACTTAAGACAGGGGGCCGGGAATGAGCAGTTCTTC CASSYLRQGAGNEQFF
- TRBJ2-2 - TRBV5-1 TGCGCCAGCAGCTTGGTTAGCGGTCCGAACACCGGGGAGCTGTTTTTT CASSLVSGPNTGELFF
- TRBJ1-6 - TRBV9 TGTGCCAGCAGCGTAGACAGGCCGAATTCACCCCTCCACTTT CASSVDRPNSPLHF
- TRBJ2-7 - TRBV30 TGTGCCTGGAGCCAGGGGAGGGCCTACGAGCAGTACTTC CAWSQGRAYEQYF
- TRBJ1-1 - TRBV5-5 TGTGCCAGCAGCTTGTATGCCAGGGACACTGAAGCTTTCTTT CASSLYARDTEAFF
- TRBJ2-1 TRBD2 TRBV6-5 TGTGCCAGCAGTCCTACTAGCGGGGTTTTGAATGAGCAGTTCTTC CASSPTSGVLNEQFF
- TRBJ1-2 TRBD1 TRBV18 TGTGCCAGCTCACCATCGACAGGGGGCCCTGGCTACACCTTC CASSPSTGGPGYTF
- TRBJ1-4 - TRBV5-4 TGTGCCAGCAGCATCGACACCTATAATGAAAAACTGTTTTTT CASSIDTYNEKLFF
- TRBJ2-3 TRBD1 TRBV27 TGTGCCAGCAGTCCGACAGGGGGACCAGATACGCAGTATTTT CASSPTGGPDTQYF
- TRBJ2-2 - TRBV5-5 TGTGCCAGCAGCTTGGCCAGGGGTGTGGACGCCGGGGAGCTGTTTTTT CASSLARGVDAGELFF
- TRBJ1-1 - TRBV18 TGTGCCAGCTCACCATTCGGGGGAAGAGACACTGAAGCTTTCTTT CASSPFGGRDTEAFF
- TRBJ2-3 TRBD2 TRBV19 TGTGCCAGTAAGTCTAGCGGGAGCGATACGCAGTATTTT CASKSSGSDTQYF
once TRBJ1-3 - TRBV11-2 TGTGCCAGCAGTTTCGAGGCAGTATCTGGAAACACCATATATTTT CASSFEAVSGNTIYF
- TRBJ1-3 - TRBV27 TGTGCCAGCAGTTTATCGCGCTCTGGAAACACCATATATTTT CASSLSRSGNTIYF
- TRBJ2-7 TRBD1 TRBV7-2 TGTGCCAGCAGCCGACAGGGGGGCTACGAGCAGTACTTC CASSRQGGYEQYF
- TRBJ1-4 - TRBV6-6 TGTGCCAGCAGTCCGGGGGGAAGTAATGAAAAACTGTTTTTT CASSPGGSNEKLFF
- TRBJ2-7 TRBD2 TRBV19 TGTGCCAGTAGTCCCGGGACTAGCGGGAGCCTCAGCTCCTACGAGCAGTACTTC CASSPGTSGSLSSYEQYF
- TRBJ2-5 TRBD2 TRBV28 TGTGCCAGCAGTTTAAGGCGGGAGCTCGGGGAGACCCAGTACTTC CASSLRRELGETQYF
- TRBJ1-4 TRBD1 TRBV9 TGTGCCAGCAGCATGGACAGGGGAGGCGAAAAACTGTTTTTT CASSMDRGGEKLFF
- TRBJ2-3 TRBD2 TRBV11-2 TGTGCCAGCAGCTGGTCGAGCGGGAGAGGTGGCACAGATACGCAGTATTTT CASSWSSGRGGTDTQYF